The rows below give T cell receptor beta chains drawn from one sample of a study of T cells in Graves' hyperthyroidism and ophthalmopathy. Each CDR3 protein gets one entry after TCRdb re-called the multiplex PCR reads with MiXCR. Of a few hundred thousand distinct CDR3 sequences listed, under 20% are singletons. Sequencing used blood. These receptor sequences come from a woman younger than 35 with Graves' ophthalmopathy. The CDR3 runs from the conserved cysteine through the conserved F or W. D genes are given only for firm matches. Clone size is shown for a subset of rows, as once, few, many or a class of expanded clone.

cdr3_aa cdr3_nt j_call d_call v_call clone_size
CAWSNGETYEQYF TGTGCCTGGAGTAATGGAGAGACCTACGAGCAGTACTTC TRBJ2-7 NA TRBV30 NA
CASSQAGDRNSPLHF TGTGCCAGCAGCCAAGCGGGAGACAGGAATTCACCCCTCCACTTT TRBJ1-6 NA TRBV3-1 many
CASRAHRGINEKLFF TGTGCCAGCAGAGCCCACCGGGGAATAAATGAAAAACTGTTTTTT TRBJ1-4 NA TRBV28 few
CASSETQPQHF TGTGCCAGCAGTGAGACTCAGCCCCAGCATTTT TRBJ1-5 NA TRBV6-1 NA
CATSSRGDYGYTF TGTGCCACCAGCAGCAGGGGGGACTATGGCTACACCTTC TRBJ1-2 TRBD1 TRBV15 NA
CASSMPAFYGYTF TGTGCCAGTAGTATGCCAGCGTTCTATGGCTACACCTTC TRBJ1-2 NA TRBV19 few
CASSFLGGRDQPQHF TGCGCCAGCAGCTTTTTGGGGGGGAGGGATCAGCCCCAGCATTTT TRBJ1-5 NA TRBV4-3 NA
CATSGGGSGTSTDTQYF TGTGCCACCAGTGGCGGAGGGAGCGGAACTAGCACAGATACGCAGTATTTT TRBJ2-3 NA TRBV15 NA
CASTLQGSEETQYF TGTGCCAGCACACTACAGGGTAGTGAAGAGACCCAGTACTTC TRBJ2-5 NA TRBV28 many
CASSLGAGFATEAFF TGTGCCAGCAGCTTAGGAGCAGGGTTCGCCACTGAAGCTTTCTTT TRBJ1-1 NA TRBV7-6 many
CASSQVNGEKLFF TGCGCCAGCAGCCAGGTTAATGGTGAAAAACTGTTTTTT TRBJ1-4 NA TRBV4-1 NA
CSVEGRGGGIQETQYF TGCAGCGTTGAAGGGCGTGGGGGTGGAATTCAAGAGACCCAGTACTTC TRBJ2-5 NA TRBV29-1 NA
CGSGYQYEQYF TGCGGTAGCGGCTACCAATACGAGCAGTACTTC TRBJ2-7 NA TRBV20-1 NA
CASSQGWGASNTGELFF TGCGCCAGCAGCCAAGGGTGGGGGGCTTCGAACACCGGGGAGCTGTTTTTT TRBJ2-2 NA TRBV4-1 NA
CSVSGRRYEQYF TGCAGCGTTTCCGGCAGGCGCTACGAGCAGTACTTC TRBJ2-7 NA TRBV29-1 many
CACWGTGFAYNEQFF TGTGCCTGCTGGGGGACGGGATTTGCCTACAATGAGCAGTTCTTC TRBJ2-1 NA TRBV30 few
CASSSATGVVNTEAFF TGTGCCAGCAGTTCCGCGACAGGGGTGGTGAACACTGAAGCTTTCTTT TRBJ1-1 TRBD1 TRBV27 NA
CASSWPRDREYGYTF TGTGCCAGCAGCTGGCCCCGGGACAGGGAATATGGCTACACCTTC TRBJ1-2 TRBD1 TRBV7-2 NA
CASTTEVEKLFF TGTGCCAGCACCACAGAGGTTGAAAAACTGTTTTTT TRBJ1-4 NA TRBV28 NA
CASSLAGHYYGYTF TGTGCCAGCAGCTTAGCTGGTCATTACTATGGCTACACCTTC TRBJ1-2 NA TRBV7-8 NA
CSVARGRYGYTF TGCAGCGTTGCTCGGGGCCGCTATGGCTACACCTTC TRBJ1-2 NA TRBV29-1 many
CASKAGEAFF TGTGCCAGCAAAGCCGGGGAAGCTTTCTTT TRBJ1-1 NA TRBV12-3/TRBV12-4 many
CASSYRGASHEQYF TGTGCCAGCAGTTATCGGGGCGCTAGCCACGAGCAGTACTTC TRBJ2-7 NA TRBV27 few
CSARAGLGGTDTQYF TGCAGTGCTAGGGCGGGGTTGGGTGGCACAGATACGCAGTATTTT TRBJ2-3 NA TRBV20-1 many
CSEAEMGLEAFF TGCAGTGAGGCGGAAATGGGTCTTGAAGCTTTCTTT TRBJ1-1 NA TRBV20-1 NA
CASSLMFYEQYF TGTGCCAGCAGCCTGATGTTTTACGAGCAGTACTTC TRBJ2-7 NA TRBV11-2 many
CASSQKTTGGEQYF TGTGCCAGCAGCCAGAAAACGACAGGGGGCGAGCAGTACTTC TRBJ2-7 TRBD1 TRBV5-5 NA
CASSLAGQGLETQYF TGTGCTAGCAGCTTAGCAGGACAGGGCCTGGAGACCCAGTACTTC TRBJ2-5 TRBD1 TRBV7-7 few
CSARGQGMREAFF TGCAGTGCTAGAGGGCAGGGGATGAGGGAAGCTTTCTTT TRBJ1-1 NA TRBV20-1 few
CASSESAGLGEQYF TGTGCCAGCAGTGAATCGGCAGGGCTAGGCGAGCAGTACTTC TRBJ2-7 NA TRBV6-1 few
CASSEKGGGLGYEQYF TGTGCCAGCAGTGAAAAAGGTGGAGGGCTTGGATACGAGCAGTACTTC TRBJ2-7 NA TRBV25-1 few
CASSYVGNSPLHF TGTGCCAGCAGTTACGTAGGGAATTCACCCCTCCACTTT TRBJ1-6 NA TRBV6-5 NA
CASSPPGAKETQYF TGTGCCAGCAGCCCCCCTGGTGCAAAAGAGACCCAGTACTTC TRBJ2-5 NA TRBV7-9 many
CASSKRGGYTGELFF TGTGCCAGTAGTAAGCGGGGGGGCTACACCGGGGAGCTGTTTTTT TRBJ2-2 TRBD2 TRBV19 once
CASSDRGYEQYF TGTGCCAGCAGTGATCGGGGCTACGAGCAGTACTTC TRBJ2-7 NA TRBV2 many
CSVDETSGNEQFF TGCAGCGTTGATGAGACTAGCGGCAATGAGCAGTTCTTC TRBJ2-1 TRBD2 TRBV29-1 many
CASSLSRRYDEQFF TGTGCCAGCAGTTTATCGAGACGGTACGATGAGCAGTTCTTC TRBJ2-1 NA TRBV27 NA
CASSSLGSPDTQYF TGTGCCAGCAGCTCCTTAGGGTCCCCAGATACGCAGTATTTT TRBJ2-3 NA TRBV7-3 many
CASGGLYEQYF TGTGCCAGCGGCGGACTTTACGAGCAGTACTTC TRBJ2-7 NA TRBV28 NA
CASSLGDYNYNEQFF TGTGCCAGCAGTTTAGGGGACTACAACTACAATGAGCAGTTCTTC TRBJ2-1 TRBD2 TRBV12-3/TRBV12-4 NA
CAISPLAGEANEQFF TGTGCCATCAGTCCTCTAGCGGGAGAAGCCAATGAGCAGTTCTTC TRBJ2-1 TRBD2 TRBV10-3 many
CASSRDYPSTDTQYF TGTGCCAGCAGCCGAGATTACCCTAGCACAGATACGCAGTATTTT TRBJ2-3 NA TRBV7-9 many
CASSQSSGTLNQPQHF TGTGCCAGCAGCCAATCAAGCGGGACACTAAATCAGCCCCAGCATTTT TRBJ1-5 NA TRBV3-1 NA
CASSGIALYNEQFF TGCGCCAGCAGCGGGATAGCGTTGTACAATGAGCAGTTCTTC TRBJ2-1 NA TRBV5-1 many
CAISEFRDSNYGYTF TGTGCCATCAGTGAGTTCCGGGACAGCAACTATGGCTACACCTTC TRBJ1-2 TRBD1 TRBV10-3 many
CSARPGNGTEAFF TGCAGTGCTCGCCCGGGCAATGGAACTGAAGCTTTCTTT TRBJ1-1 NA TRBV20-1 few
CASSYTGPNSPLHF TGTGCCAGCAGTTACACAGGGCCCAATTCACCCCTCCACTTT TRBJ1-6 NA TRBV6-5 NA
CASNSYGATDTQYF TGTGCCAGCAATTCATATGGGGCTACAGATACGCAGTATTTT TRBJ2-3 NA TRBV12-3/TRBV12-4 few
CASSLSRVHEQYF TGTGCCAGCAGTTTGAGTAGGGTCCACGAGCAGTACTTC TRBJ2-7 NA TRBV6-1 many
CSARASGTPYEQYF TGCAGTGCTAGAGCCTCCGGGACACCCTACGAGCAGTACTTC TRBJ2-7 NA TRBV20-1 many
CASSSLAGNTGELFF TGTGCCAGCAGTTCACTAGCGGGCAACACCGGGGAGCTGTTTTTT TRBJ2-2 TRBD2 TRBV3-1 many
CATSEAANTEAFF TGTGCCACCAGTGAGGCAGCTAACACTGAAGCTTTCTTT TRBJ1-1 NA TRBV24-1 many
CASSVASGGHPGNEQFF TGTGCCAGCAGCGTAGCTAGCGGGGGCCACCCGGGGAATGAGCAGTTCTTC TRBJ2-1 TRBD2 TRBV9 many
CASSLDGPRLSTNYGYTF TGCGCCAGCAGCTTGGATGGGCCTAGGTTATCTACTAACTATGGCTACACCTTC TRBJ1-2 NA TRBV5-1 NA
CASSLAGLADEQFF TGTGCCAGCAGTTTAGCGGGACTAGCGGATGAGCAGTTCTTC TRBJ2-1 TRBD2 TRBV12-3/TRBV12-4 many
CAWSVRGFGGYTF TGTGCCTGGAGTGTACGGGGGTTTGGAGGCTACACCTTC TRBJ1-2 NA TRBV30 once
CASSIVKGSGQINQPQHF TGTGCCAGTAGTATAGTGAAGGGTAGCGGGCAGATCAATCAGCCCCAGCATTTT TRBJ1-5 NA TRBV19 NA
CASRGSSGANVLTF TGTGCCAGCAGGGGGAGCTCTGGGGCCAACGTCCTGACTTTC TRBJ2-6 NA TRBV27 many